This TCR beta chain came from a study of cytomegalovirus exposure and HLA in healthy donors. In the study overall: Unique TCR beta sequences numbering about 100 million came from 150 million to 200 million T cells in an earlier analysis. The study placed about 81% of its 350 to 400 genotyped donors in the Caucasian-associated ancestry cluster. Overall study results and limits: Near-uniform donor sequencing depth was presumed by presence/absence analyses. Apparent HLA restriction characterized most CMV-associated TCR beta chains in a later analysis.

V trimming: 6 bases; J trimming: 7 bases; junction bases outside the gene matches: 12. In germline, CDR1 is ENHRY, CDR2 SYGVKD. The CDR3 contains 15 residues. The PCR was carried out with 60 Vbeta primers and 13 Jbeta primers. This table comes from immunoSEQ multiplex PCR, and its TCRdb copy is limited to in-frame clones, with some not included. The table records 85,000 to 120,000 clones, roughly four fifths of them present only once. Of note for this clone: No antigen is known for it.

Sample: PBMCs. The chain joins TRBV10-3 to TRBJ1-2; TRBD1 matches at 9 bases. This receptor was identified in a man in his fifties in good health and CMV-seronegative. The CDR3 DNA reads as TGTGCCATCAGCCTACGGGACAGGGAATTCGGTGGCTACACCTTC. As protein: CAISLRDREFGGYTF.